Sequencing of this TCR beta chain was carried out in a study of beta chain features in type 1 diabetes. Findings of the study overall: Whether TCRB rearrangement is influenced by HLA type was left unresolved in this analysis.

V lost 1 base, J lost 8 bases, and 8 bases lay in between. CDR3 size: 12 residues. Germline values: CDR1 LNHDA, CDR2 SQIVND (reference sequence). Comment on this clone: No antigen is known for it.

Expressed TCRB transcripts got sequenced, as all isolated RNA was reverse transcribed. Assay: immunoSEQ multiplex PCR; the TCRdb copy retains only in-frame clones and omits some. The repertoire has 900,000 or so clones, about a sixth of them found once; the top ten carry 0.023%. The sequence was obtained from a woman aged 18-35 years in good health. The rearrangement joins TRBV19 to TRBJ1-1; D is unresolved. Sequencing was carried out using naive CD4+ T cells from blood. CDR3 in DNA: TGTGCCAGTAGTATAGGACGGAGAGAAGCTTTCTTT. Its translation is CASSIGRREAFF. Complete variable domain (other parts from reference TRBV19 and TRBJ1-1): DGGITQSPKYLFRKEGQNVTLSCEQNLNHDAMYWYRQDPGQGLRLIYYSQIVNDFQKGDIAEGYSVSREKKESFPLTVTSAQKNPTAFYLCASSIGRREAFFGQGTRLTVV.